A single sample gave rise to the 16 T cell receptor beta chains below, sequenced in a study of technical replicates of blood from a handful of donors. Libraries were prepared by immunoSEQ multiplex PCR; TCRdb keeps only in-frame clonotypes and omits some of them. The sample includes 45,000 to 60,000 clones, 75% to 95% of them seen just once. The sequencing sample was made of PBMCs. The receptor set was obtained from a human donor in good health. Some clones in this sample may be carry-over from other donors' samples.

The chain recombines TRBV5-1 with TRBJ1-1, with a possible D match to TRBD1 (6 bases). V shed 3 bases and J shed 1 base, with 10 bases lying between them. Germline CDR1 reads SGHRS; CDR2 reads YFSETQ. The CDR3 spans 14 residues. CDR3 nucleotides: TGCGCCAGCAGCTCAGGGGCGGAGAACACTGAAGCTTTCTTT. Protein sequence: CASSSGAENTEAFF.

The chain recombines TRBV5-4 with TRBJ2-1; 7 nucleotides line up with TRBD2. Germline CDR1 is SGHNT and CDR2 is YYREEE (reference sequence). There are 16 residues in the CDR3. The trim removed 1 base at V and 9 bases at J, leaving 13 bases unmatched. The CDR3 loop reads CASSLSAGAGFSEQFF. The CDR3 nucleotides are TGTGCCAGCAGCTTGTCTGCGGGAGCAGGGTTCAGTGAGCAGTTCTTC.

This rearrangement joins TRBV4-3 to TRBJ1-1; TRBD1 is a possible D gene (6 bases). Germline V gene lookup returns CDR1 LGHNA and CDR2 YSLEER. The CDR3 is 16 amino acids. V lost 1 base, J lost 0 bases, and 12 bases lay in between. The CDR3 protein is CASSQGRGGLNTEAFF. The CDR3, as DNA: TGCGCCAGCAGCCAAGGGAGAGGGGGTTTGAACACTGAAGCTTTCTTT.

CDR3: CAWDRGQANYGYTF. CDR3 DNA sequence: TGTGCCTGGGACCGTGGACAGGCTAACTATGGCTACACCTTC. V is TRBV30 and J is TRBJ1-2, with 7 bases that match TRBD1. The CDR3 is 14 residues long. Germline V gene lookup returns CDR1 GTSNPN and CDR2 SVGIG (reference sequence). Trimming cost V 5 bases and J 0 bases; bases outside gene matches: 6.

V gene TRBV7-9 combines with J gene TRBJ2-3, with 9 bases lining up with TRBD2. J lost 2 bases, V lost 10 bases, and 7 bases had no gene match. The CDR3 extends over 14 amino acids. CDR1 and CDR2 (germline): SEHNR, FQNEAQ (reference sequence). In DNA, the CDR3 is TGTGCCAATACGATAGCGGGGGTCACAGATACGCAGTATTTT. It specifies CANTIAGVTDTQYF.

This chain joins TRBV2 and TRBJ1-3; no definite D call. CDR3 length equals 15 residues. The germline V and J ends were trimmed by 2 bases and 0 bases, with 8 bases remaining between them. CDR1 and CDR2 from the germline V gene are SNHLY and FYNNEI. CDR3 sequence: CASSEWPSSGNTIYF. The CDR3 DNA reads as TGTGCCAGCAGTGAATGGCCCAGCTCTGGAAACACCATATATTTT.

The CDR3 loop is CASSTGQGNTEAFF. In DNA form, the CDR3 reads TGTGCCAGCAGCACCGGACAGGGCAACACTGAAGCTTTCTTT. This sequence joins TRBV4-2 and TRBJ1-1; 8 bases map to TRBD1. CDR1 LGHNA and CDR2 YNFKEQ come from the germline V gene. Unmatched junction bases numbered 4, after V lost 5 bases and J lost 2 bases. The CDR3 extends over 14 amino acids.

This chain links TRBV4-2 with TRBJ1-2; D unclear. The germline gives CDR1 LGHNA, CDR2 YNFKEQ. The CDR3 spans 14 residues. Trimming took 1 base from V and 3 from J, leaving 9 bases between them. In DNA form, the CDR3 reads TGTGCCAGCAGCCAAGTAAGGGAGTACTATGGCTACACCTTC. Translating it yields CASSQVREYYGYTF.

V usage is TRBV29-1 and J usage is TRBJ1-2; no definite D call. Trimming took 4 bases from V and 1 from J, leaving 19 bases between them. Germline V lookup: CDR1 SQVTM, CDR2 ANQGSEA. The CDR3 loop spans 16 amino acids. The CDR3 DNA is TGCAGCGTTGTAGCGTTTGGCCAGATACTTAACTATGGCTACACCTTC. Encoded protein: CSVVAFGQILNYGYTF.

This chain connects TRBV5-8 to TRBJ1-5, with D perhaps matching TRBD1 (6 bases). Germline assignment: CDR1 SGHTS and CDR2 YDEGEE. Trimming took off 4 bases at V and 3 bases at J, with 11 bases between the two ends. The CDR3 covers 14 residues. CDR3 sequence: CASSKDSLNQPQHF. The CDR3 DNA sequence: TGTGCCAGCAGCAAGGACAGCCTCAATCAGCCCCAGCATTTT.

V gene TRBV10-2 combines with J gene TRBJ1-1; TRBD1 aligns across 10 bases. J was trimmed by 0 bases and V by 9 bases; bases with no gene match: 7. The germline V gene has CDR1 WSHSY and CDR2 SAAADI. There are 15 residues in the CDR3. The DNA of the CDR3 is TGCGCCAGTACGGGACAGGGGACAATGAACACTGAAGCTTTCTTT. Translated, it gives CASTGQGTMNTEAFF.

The chain links TRBV13 to TRBJ2-7; 9 nucleotides agree with TRBD1. The CDR3 consists of 14 residues. Germline V gene lookup returns CDR1 PRHDT and CDR2 FYEKMQ (reference sequence). V shed 4 bases, J shed 6 bases, and the junction held 7 bases outside the gene matches. The CDR3 protein is CASSWGQGLGEQYF. As DNA, the CDR3 is TGTGCCAGCAGCTGGGGACAGGGTTTAGGCGAGCAGTACTTC.

The CDR3 spells CASSGTREGAFF. CDR3 coding DNA: TGTGCCAGCTCGGGGACACGGGAAGGGGCTTTCTTT. The chain recombines TRBV18 with TRBJ1-1, with D possibly TRBD1 on 6 matching bases. Germline V gene sequence: CDR1 KGHSH, CDR2 LQKENI. Between the trimmed V and J ends, which lost 6 bases and 11 bases, there was a span of 16 bases. The CDR3 is 12 residues long. Variable domain in full (rest from reference TRBV18 and TRBJ1-1): NAGVMQNPRHLVRRRGQEARLRCSPMKGHSHVYWYRQLPEEGLKFMVYLQKENIIDESGMPKERFSAEFPKEGPSILRIQQVVRGDSAAYFCASSGTREGAFFGQGTRLTVV.

The V and J genes are TRBV7-9 and TRBJ1-1, with TRBD1 identical over 8 bases. The V gene's germline CDR1 is SEHNR and CDR2 FQNEAQ (reference sequence). With V trimmed by 1 base and J by 4 bases, 8 bases remained unmatched. There are 16 residues in the CDR3. CDR3 DNA: TGTGCCAGCAGCTTAGTTCAGGGGGCTTCGGTCACTGAAGCTTTCTTT. Translated: CASSLVQGASVTEAFF.

The rearrangement uses TRBV27 and TRBJ1-1; D may be TRBD1 (5 bases). Germline V gene data show CDR1 as MNHEY and CDR2 as SMNVEV (reference sequence). V was shortened by 9 bases and J by 6 bases, with 20 bases between the two germline ends. CDR3 size: 14 residues. CDR3 DNA: TGTGCCAGTACCGTGGCAGGAGGGGAGGCTGAAGCTTTCTTT. Its translation: CASTVAGGEAEAFF.

This clone was seen only a few times. This rearrangement joins TRBV7-3 to TRBJ1-1; D possibly corresponds to TRBD1 (6 bases). CDR1 is SGHTA, CDR2 FQGTGA, per germline. The CDR3 is made up of 13 amino acids. Trimming took 4 bases from V and 6 from J, leaving 12 bases between them. CDR3 sequence (DNA): TGTGCCAGCAGCTGGGGACAAACTGCTGAAGCTTTCTTT. This sequence encodes CASSWGQTAEAFF. Variable domain in full (rest from reference TRBV7-3 and TRBJ1-1): GAGVSQTPSNKVTEKGKYVELRCDPISGHTALYWYRQSLGQGPEFLIYFQGTGAADDSGLPNDRFFAVRPEGSVSTLKIQRTERGDSAVYLCASSWGQTAEAFFGQGTRLTVV.